This T cell receptor (beta chain) originates from a study of blood T cell repertoires in COVID-19. This CDR3 contains 17 residues. V lost 1 base to trimming and J lost 7 bases; unmatched junction nucleotides: 14. Germline CDR1 is SGHVS and CDR2 is FNYEAQ. Original analysis: Amplification of reference gene primers was used by the study to estimate nucleated cell counts. The table came from immunoSEQ multiplex PCR; TCRdb's copy has only in-frame clones and leaves some out. V and J calls and clone size are copied from that table; D and trimming were computed from the DNA. Among about 190,000 clones listed, about 85% were seen once.

The source material was peripheral blood. The clonotype was recovered from a man aged 25-45 years with acute or convalescent COVID-19. V gene TRBV7-6 combines with J gene TRBJ2-5; 8 nucleotides match TRBD2. CDR3 coding DNA: TGTGCCAGCAGCTTAGGAGGCGGAAGCGGGGGAAGGGGGACCCAGTACTTC. It encodes CASSLGGGSGGRGTQYF.